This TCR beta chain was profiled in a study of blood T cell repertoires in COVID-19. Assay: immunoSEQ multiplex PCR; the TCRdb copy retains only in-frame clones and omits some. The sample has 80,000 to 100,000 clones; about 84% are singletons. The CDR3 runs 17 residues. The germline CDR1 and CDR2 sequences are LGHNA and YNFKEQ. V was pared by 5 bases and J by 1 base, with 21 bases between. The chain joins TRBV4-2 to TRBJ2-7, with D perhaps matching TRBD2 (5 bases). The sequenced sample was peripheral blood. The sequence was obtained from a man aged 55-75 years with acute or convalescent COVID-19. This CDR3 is CASSYLAGGSGSYEQYF. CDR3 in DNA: TGTGCCAGCAGCTATCTAGCAGGTGGGAGTGGTTCCTACGAGCAGTACTTC.